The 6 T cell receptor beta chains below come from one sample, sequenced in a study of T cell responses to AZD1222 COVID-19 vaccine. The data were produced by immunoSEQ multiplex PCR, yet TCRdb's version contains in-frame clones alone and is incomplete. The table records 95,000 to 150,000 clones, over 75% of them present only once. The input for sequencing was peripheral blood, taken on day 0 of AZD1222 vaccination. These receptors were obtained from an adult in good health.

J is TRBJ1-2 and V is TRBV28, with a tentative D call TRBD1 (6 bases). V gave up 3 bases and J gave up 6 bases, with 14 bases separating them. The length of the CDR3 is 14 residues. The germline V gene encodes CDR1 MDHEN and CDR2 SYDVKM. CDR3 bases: TGTGCCAGCAGTTTGGAGGGGGTCACTAATGGCTACACCTTC. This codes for CASSLEGVTNGYTF.

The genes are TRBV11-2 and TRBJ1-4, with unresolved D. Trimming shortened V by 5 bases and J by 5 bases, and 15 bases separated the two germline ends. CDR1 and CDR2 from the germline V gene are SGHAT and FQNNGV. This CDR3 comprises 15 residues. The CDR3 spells CASSKGGSRNEKLFF. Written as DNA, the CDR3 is TGTGCCAGCAGCAAAGGTGGGAGCCGCAATGAAAAACTGTTTTTT.

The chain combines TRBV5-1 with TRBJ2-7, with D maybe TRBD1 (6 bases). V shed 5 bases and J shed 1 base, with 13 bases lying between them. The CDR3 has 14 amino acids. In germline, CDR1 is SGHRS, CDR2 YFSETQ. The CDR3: CASRGQDSSYEQYF. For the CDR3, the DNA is TGCGCCAGCAGGGGTCAGGACAGTTCCTACGAGCAGTACTTC.

The CDR3 nucleotides read TGTGCCACCAGTGTGGGCAGGTATGGCTACACCTTC. As protein: CATSVGRYGYTF. The chain combines TRBV24-1 with TRBJ1-2; D uncertain. Trimming shortened V by 5 bases and J by 5 bases, and 8 bases separated the two germline ends. CDR1 KGHDR and CDR2 SFDVKD come from the germline V gene. CDR3 length: 12 amino acids.

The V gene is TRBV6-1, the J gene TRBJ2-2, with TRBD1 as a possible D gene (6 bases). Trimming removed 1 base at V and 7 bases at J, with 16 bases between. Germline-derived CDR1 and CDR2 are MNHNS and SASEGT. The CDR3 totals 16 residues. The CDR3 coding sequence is TGTGCCAGCAGTGAAGAAGAGGGGGATAAGGTCGGGGAGCTGTTTTTT. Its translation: CASSEEEGDKVGELFF.

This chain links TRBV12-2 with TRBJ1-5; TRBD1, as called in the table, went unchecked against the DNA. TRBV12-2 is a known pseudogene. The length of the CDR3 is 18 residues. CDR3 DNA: TGTGCAAGTCGCTCCCACCTACAGGGGGCTAGACGCAATCAGCCCCAGCATTTT. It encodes CASRSHLQGARRNQPQHF.